This TCR beta chain came from a study of shared clonotypes between healthy human individuals. Findings and caveats of the study: Sequencing depth was predicted to influence how clonotypes are shared among donors.

Naive CD8 cells, CD45RO-negative and positively selected for CCR7, excluded terminally differentiated effector memory CD45RA+ cells. TCRdb's copy holds only in-frame clones and misses some; the assay was immunoSEQ multiplex PCR. Here the sample spans more than 500,000 clones, 85% to 95% being singletons. In regard to this clone: The antigen remains unidentified.

This CDR3 region has 14 residues. Deletions cut 6 bases from V and 2 bases from J, with 11 bases between. Germline lookup yields CDR1 SNHLY and CDR2 FYNNEI. The sample taken for sequencing was naive CD8+ T cells sorted from blood. The J gene is TRBJ1-5, the V gene TRBV2; the D gene is possibly TRBD1 (5 bases). The clonotype was recovered from a woman aged 25 to 39 in good health. The CDR3: CASSGRDGNQPQHF. The CDR3, as DNA: TGTGCCAGCAGCGGCAGGGACGGCAATCAGCCCCAGCATTTT. The complete variable domain, with remaining parts taken from reference TRBV2 and TRBJ1-5, reads EPEVTQTPSHQVTQMGQEVILRCVPISNHLYFYWYRQILGQKVEFLVSFYNNEISEKSEIFDDQFSVERPDGSNFTLKIRSTKLEDSAMYFCASSGRDGNQPQHFGDGTRLSIL.